One TCR beta chain is described in this entry. The antigen is undetermined. This entry is derived from a study of OX40 agonist ivuxolimab in advanced cancers. Findings of the study overall: Clonal expansion was among the lowest in partial responders at 0.1-3.0 mg/kg, especially CD8+.

Produced via immunoSEQ multiplex PCR; TCRdb's table is partial and in-frame only. The sample records roughly 70,000 clones, around 85% being singletons. Autoimmune disease history or systemic immunosuppression led to patient exclusion. The source of this sequence is an adult with an advanced solid tumor such as melanoma, head and neck, liver or kidney cancer. The sample consisted of CD4+ or CD8+ T cells sorted from blood, taken in a trial of the OX40 agonist ivuxolimab.

CDR3 nucleotide sequence: TGTGCCAGCAGCTTAGCGCTCACAGGGGCGCCCTATGGCTACACCTTC. Amino acids: CASSLALTGAPYGYTF. The genes are TRBV7-8 and TRBJ1-2; 7 positions agree with TRBD1. This CDR3 is 16 amino acids long. J lost 4 bases, V lost 0 bases, and 8 bases had no gene match. CDR1 SGHVS and CDR2 FQNEAQ come from the germline V gene.